One sample yielded the 21 T cell receptor beta chains listed below, sequenced in a study of CD8+CD57+ T cells in acquired aplastic anemia. CD8+CD57+ cell expansion had been shown by flow cytometry in patients chosen for sequencing. Genomic DNA acted as the template from which TCR beta VDJ combination and CDR3 sequence profiling were carried out. In TCRdb, the reads were re-called with MiXCR into one record per CDR3 protein. The table has 200,000 to 250,000 distinct CDR3 sequences, over 40% seen once. Source material: sorted CD4+, CD8+, or CD8+CD57+ T cells (not recorded which) from PBMCs. These receptors were collected from a human donor with aplastic anemia.

This clonotype was counted a single time. The V and J genes are TRBV24-1 and TRBJ2-7, with D unresolved. V dropped 6 bases and J dropped 3 bases, with 5 bases sitting between them. Germline-derived CDR1 and CDR2 are KGHDR and SFDVKD. This CDR3 is built from 11 residues. The CDR3: CATSTGYEQYF. CDR3 in DNA: TGTGCCACCAGTACTGGCTACGAGCAGTACTTC.

This chain joins TRBV10-2 and TRBJ1-2; D is perhaps TRBD1 (5 bases). The V gene lost 0 bases and the J gene lost 4 bases, with 6 bases spanning the gap. This CDR3 has 13 residues. Per the germline V gene, CDR1 is WSHSY and CDR2 is SAAADI. The CDR3 DNA is TGCGCCAGCAGTGAGTCAGGGGTCTATGGCTACACCTTC. It is translated as CASSESGVYGYTF.

This clonotype was seen repeatedly, ten times or more. This chain joins TRBV10-3 and TRBJ1-1, with D perhaps TRBD1 (6 bases). The germline gives CDR1 ENHRY, CDR2 SYGVKD. The CDR3 length is 13 residues. V lost 11 bases and J lost 1, with 14 bases in between. The CDR3 DNA is TGTGCCGCACAGGGCCACCAGAACACTGAAGCTTTCTTT. Residues: CAAQGHQNTEAFF.

As for this clonotype: A read error may account for a junction end that differs from germline. This chain joins TRBV20-1 and TRBJ1-6; D possibly corresponds to TRBD1 (5 bases). The length of the CDR3 is 13 residues. Per germline, CDR1 DFQATT and CDR2 SNEGSKA (reference sequence). CDR3 bases: TGCAGTGCCAGAGAGGCAGGGAGTTCACCCCTCCACTTT. Protein sequence: CSAREAGSSPLHF.

The rearrangement uses TRBV29-1 and TRBJ2-1, with D tentatively TRBD1 or TRBD2 (5 bases each). The V and J ends lost 6 bases and 3 bases respectively, with 15 bases between them. CDR3 length: 14 amino acids. The germline CDR1 and CDR2 sequences are SQVTM and ANQGSEA. CDR3 coding DNA: TGCAGCGTCGCAGGGACCGTCCTCTACAATGAGCAGTTCTTC. Protein product: CSVAGTVLYNEQFF.

V is TRBV7-6 and J is TRBJ2-7, with 7 nucleotides matching TRBD2. CDR3 length equals 13 residues. V dropped 5 bases and J dropped 5; count of bases not matched to a gene: 6. The germline CDR1 and CDR2 sequences are SGHVS and FNYEAQ. The CDR3 loop reads CASSTSGRDEQYF. The CDR3 bases are TGTGCCAGCAGCACCTCAGGGAGGGACGAGCAGTACTTC.

J is TRBJ1-6 and V is TRBV20-1; TRBD1 is a possible D gene (5 bases). Trimming removed 7 bases from V and 6 bases from J, with 16 bases in between. CDR3 size: 14 residues. Germline CDR1 reads DFQATT; CDR2 reads SNEGSKA (reference sequence). The CDR3, as DNA: TGCAGTGGGGTAGCGGGGGGGAGTAATTCACCCCTCCACTTT. Residues: CSGVAGGSNSPLHF.

The genes are TRBV3-1 and TRBJ2-1, with 9 positions matching TRBD1. Germline V CDR1 and CDR2: LGHDT, YNNKEL (reference sequence). This CDR3 spans 14 amino acids. V gave up 5 bases and J gave up 6 bases; unmatched junction bases: 5. This CDR3 is CASSARDRVNEQFF. The CDR3 coding sequence is TGTGCCAGCAGCGCCCGGGACAGGGTCAATGAGCAGTTCTTC.

This clonotype was detected a few times. The rearrangement uses TRBV4-2 and TRBJ1-1; the match to TRBD1 covers 7 bases. The CDR3 has 15 amino acids. V gave up 1 base and J gave up 1 base; unmatched junction bases: 3. Germline V gene data show CDR1 as LGHNA and CDR2 as YNFKEQ. The CDR3 protein is CASSQGDSGNTEAFF. CDR3 in DNA: TGTGCCAGCAGCCAAGGGGACAGCGGGAACACTGAAGCTTTCTTT.

This clonotype was counted at least ten times. CDR3 amino acids: CASSLQGAGGNQPQHF. In DNA, the CDR3 is TGTGCCAGCAGCTTACAGGGGGCGGGGGGCAATCAGCCCCAGCATTTT. The chain combines TRBV7-6 with TRBJ1-5; 8 bases are shared with TRBD1. The CDR3 loop spans 16 amino acids. Germline trimming cut 2 bases from V and 2 bases from J; bases unmatched to any gene: 5. CDR1 and CDR2 (germline): SGHVS, FNYEAQ.

On this clonotype itself: This may stem from a read error, because a much larger clone lies one nucleotide away. Lacking the conserved final phenylalanine or tryptophan, this CDR3 likely reflects a read error. This rearrangement joins TRBV6-1 to TRBJ1-6, with no clear D. The germline V and J ends were trimmed by 3 bases and 9 bases, with 9 bases remaining between them. This CDR3 contains 13 residues. Per the germline V gene, CDR1 is MNHNS and CDR2 is SASEGT. The CDR3 bases are TGTGCCAGCAGTGAGCTCCCCGGTTCACCCCTCCACTCT. It specifies CASSELPGSPLHS.

This sequence joins TRBV9 and TRBJ1-1; 7 bases fit TRBD1. The trim removed 5 bases at V and 4 bases at J, leaving 20 bases unmatched. From germline, CDR1 is SGDLS and CDR2 YYNGEE. The CDR3 is 18 residues long. The CDR3 spells CASSESPDRTFLSTEAFF. CDR3 in DNA: TGTGCCAGCAGTGAGTCTCCGGACAGGACGTTTCTGAGCACTGAAGCTTTCTTT. Based on the CDR3 plus reference TRBV9 and TRBJ1-1, the full variable domain is DSGVTQTPKHLITATGQRVTLRCSPRSGDLSVYWYQQSLDQGLQFLIQYYNGEERAKGNILERFSAQQFPDLHSELNLSSLELGDSALYFCASSESPDRTFLSTEAFFGQGTRLTVV.

This clonotype has more than one count but fewer than ten. The gene calls are TRBV11-3 and TRBJ2-5; 8 bases line up with TRBD2. V shed 5 bases and J 7 bases; nucleotides not matched to a gene: 12. Germline CDR1 SGHNT, CDR2 YENEEA. The CDR3 is 15 amino acids. CDR3 nucleotides: TGTGCCAGCAGCCCGAGCGGGGGCCCCTCGGGGACCCAGTACTTC. Translation: CASSPSGGPSGTQYF. The full variable domain, with the rest looked up from reference TRBV11-3 and TRBJ2-5, is EAGVVQSPRYKIIEKKQPVAFWCNPISGHNTLYWYLQNLGQGPELLIRYENEEAVDDSQLPKDRFSAERLKGVDSTLKIQPAELGDSAVYLCASSPSGGPSGTQYFGPGTRLLVL.

DNA of the CDR3: TGTGCCAGTAGTTTTAGCGGGAGGGCCGGTAACGAGCAGTACTTC. Translated: CASSFSGRAGNEQYF. The gene calls are TRBV19 and TRBJ2-7; TRBD2 matches at 11 bases. From germline, CDR1 is LNHDA and CDR2 SQIVND (reference sequence). V shed 5 bases and J 5 bases; nucleotides not matched to a gene: 8. This CDR3 region has 15 residues.

V gene TRBV9 combines with J gene TRBJ2-3; 10 nucleotides match TRBD2. V was pared by 4 bases and J by 1 base, with 6 bases of the junction left unmatched. Germline loops: CDR1 SGDLS, CDR2 YYNGEE. This CDR3 region has 16 residues. This CDR3 is CASSHPTSGGTDTQYF. The DNA for the CDR3 is TGTGCCAGCAGCCACCCTACTAGCGGGGGCACAGATACGCAGTATTTT.

This clonotype was counted ten times or more. The genes are TRBV6-1 and TRBJ2-7, with D possibly TRBD2 on 5 matching bases. CDR3 length: 13 residues. The germline V and J ends were trimmed by 8 bases and 5 bases, with 16 bases remaining between them. Germline loops: CDR1 MNHNS, CDR2 SASEGT. This chain's CDR3 is CASGWGEGHEQYF. The CDR3 region has the DNA TGTGCCAGCGGGTGGGGAGAAGGCCACGAGCAGTACTTC.

A remark on this clonotype: One junction end does not reproduce the germline sequence, and a read error may be involved. The chain has TRBV19 and TRBJ2-1, with D maybe TRBD2 (6 bases). Germline V gives CDR1 LNHDA, CDR2 SQIVND (reference sequence). This CDR3 contains 16 residues. CDR3 in amino acids: CASSIDPGDSYNGQFF. The DNA for the CDR3 is TGCGCCAGTAGTATAGATCCGGGGGACTCCTACAATGGGCAGTTCTTC.

Ten or more counts support this clonotype. The chain joins TRBV29-1 to TRBJ1-2; 7 nucleotides align to TRBD1. The CDR3 has 15 amino acids. The J segment lost 5 bases and the V segment lost 6 bases, leaving 15 bases of the junction unmatched. Germline assignment: CDR1 SQVTM and CDR2 ANQGSEA. DNA of the CDR3: TGCAGCGTCGGCTATCTCTACAGGGGAAGGTATGGCTACACCTTC. This gives the protein CSVGYLYRGRYGYTF.

This chain uses TRBV7-3 with TRBJ1-1; D gene uncertain. The CDR3 consists of 13 residues. Trimming shortened V by 6 bases and J by 6 bases, and 14 bases separated the two germline ends. Germline V CDR1 and CDR2: SGHTA, FQGTGA. CDR3 bases: TGTGCCAGCAGTCCGTCGGGGTTCCCTGAAGCTTTCTTT. It yields the protein CASSPSGFPEAFF.

This clonotype was counted ten times or more. The CDR3 DNA is TGTGCCAGCAGCAAAGGGGGCCAAGAGACCCAGTACTTC. This translates into CASSKGGQETQYF. The chain carries TRBV2 and TRBJ2-5; D possibly corresponds to TRBD1 (6 bases). The CDR3 is 13 residues long. CDR1 is SNHLY and CDR2 is FYNNEI in the germline V gene. Trimming took off 6 bases at V and 1 base at J, with 9 bases between the two ends.

This clonotype was observed a handful of times. The V call is TRBV7-8, the J call TRBJ2-1, with TRBD2 identical over 7 bases. CDR1 SGHVS and CDR2 FQNEAQ come from the germline V gene. This CDR3 contains 13 residues. Trimming took 11 bases from V and 10 from J; bases not matched to a gene: 14. As DNA, the CDR3 is TGTGCCGGGCAAGGGGAGGGAGGGGACGAGCAGTTCTTC. It encodes CAGQGEGGDEQFF. The entire variable domain, with the rest obtained from reference TRBV7-8 and TRBJ2-1, is as follows: GAGVSQSPRYKVAKRGQDVALRCDPISGHVSLFWYQQALGQGPEFLTYFQNEAQLDKSGLPSDRFFAERPEGSVSTLKIQRTQQEDSAVYLCAGQGEGGDEQFFGPGTRLTVL.